This T cell receptor beta chain was retrieved from a study of Ad26.COV2.S vaccination and SARS-CoV-2 variants (dated by TCRdb to the early 2020s). A note on the overall study: Vaccine-arm donors came from COV1001, a multicentre, randomized, double-blind, placebo-controlled phase I-IIa trial of Ad26.COV2.S in healthy adults. Trial participants were randomized into five groups of five, in which low-dose or high-dose Ad26.COV2.S was given once or twice, or placebo was given on both occasions. Ad26.COV2.S was given intramuscularly at 5x10^10 or 1x10^11 viral particles, as a single shot or as two shots 56 days apart. Sequencing of the TCRbeta repertoire served to evaluate the specificity and breadth of SARS-CoV-2-reactive T cell receptors following Ad26.COV2.S vaccination. The TCR-sequenced set comprised about 32 samples: some 20 Ad26.COV2.S vaccine recipients, 5 placebo recipients and 8 SARS-CoV-2 convalescent individuals. Investigators remained blinded to trial group allocation during experiments and outcome assessment.

Note on this clone: This clone's antigen is unknown. Base qualities are not recorded, but no much larger clone differs from it by a single base.

The intended sense of this specimen's treatment or condition label: about 20 received Ad26.COV2.S at low or high dose, single or two shots; five or six received placebo; per-sample allocation not given. For vaccine and placebo recipients, repertoires were sequenced using samples collected on day 63 after the first injection. Cohort 1b enrolled 20 to 30 adults aged 18-55 years at a single site in Boston, USA, between 29 July and 7 August 2020. Ad26.COV2.S consisted of a replication-incompetent adenovirus type 26 vector by which a prefusion-stabilized SARS-CoV-2 spike protein from the original Wuhan strain was expressed. The immunoSEQ Assay was used to sequence TCRbeta CDR3 regions. After extraction, genomic DNA underwent amplification by bias-controlled multiplex PCR, followed by high-throughput sequencing. In the original analysis: To quantify the absolute abundance of each unique TCRbeta CDR3 region, sequences were collapsed and filtered. Usable DNA was measured by amplifying reference genes present in all nucleated cells, and TCRbeta template counts were normalized to that usable DNA to estimate T cell fraction. Repertoire TCRs were annotated as SARS-CoV-2-specific by exact matching of V gene, CDR3 amino acid sequence and J gene to a known reactive TCR set. MIRA supplied the reference SARS-CoV-2 TCR set, which was filtered for enrichment in COVID-19-positive ImmuneCODE repertoires so that public or cross-reactive TCRs were removed. Using the MIRA antigens, annotated TCRs were further analysed by specific ORF or by position within an ORF. Breadth was defined as the number of annotated unique rearrangements divided by the total number of unique productive rearrangements, and depth was defined as the summed frequency of the annotated unique rearrangements. Group comparisons of TCR breadth used two-sided Wilcoxon rank-sum tests. As stored in TCRdb, this immuneACCESS dataset retains in-frame rearrangements with V and J assigned. A fraction of the clones does not appear; measured against another copy, unresolved V genes explain less than half of the discrepancy, and the remainder lacks a known reason. D and trimming were read from the DNA, whereas the V and J calls and clone size are those reported in that table. The sample table lists hundreds of thousands of clones, 80% to 90% of them with a count of one. The ten top clones hold about 7.4% of the sample.

V is cut back by 5 bases and J by 3 bases, with 3 bases in the junction unmatched. Including the terminal cysteine and phenylalanine, the CDR3 comprises 14 residues. Left in the record is the CDR3 DNA by itself, 42 bases read in frame from the first base. The germline V gene yields MNHNS for CDR1 and SASEGT for CDR2. General conclusions and limits of the study: The authors noted that the TCR breadth and depth analyses may have underestimated total T cell responses. Higher spike-specific TCR breadth was observed in Ad26.COV2.S recipients than in placebo recipients (P = 0.0014). Comparing responses between vaccine doses or regimens was not something the study was powered to do. Non-spike TCR breadth was comparable between vaccine and placebo recipients, consistent with the vaccine containing only spike. Substantial breadth of spike-specific CD8+ and CD4+ T cell responses was reported after vaccination.

The rearranged segments are TRBV6-1 and TRBJ2-2; a stretch of 7 junction bases matches TRBD2. This receptor was identified in a person between 18 and 65 years old who received the Ad26.COV2.S COVID-19 vaccine or a placebo. This material consisted of peripheral blood, taken in a trial of Ad26.COV2.S vaccine versus placebo. The CDR3 protein is CASSSGAYTGELFF. Read as DNA, the sequence is TGTGCCAGCAGTAGCGGGGCTTACACCGGGGAGCTGTTTTTT.